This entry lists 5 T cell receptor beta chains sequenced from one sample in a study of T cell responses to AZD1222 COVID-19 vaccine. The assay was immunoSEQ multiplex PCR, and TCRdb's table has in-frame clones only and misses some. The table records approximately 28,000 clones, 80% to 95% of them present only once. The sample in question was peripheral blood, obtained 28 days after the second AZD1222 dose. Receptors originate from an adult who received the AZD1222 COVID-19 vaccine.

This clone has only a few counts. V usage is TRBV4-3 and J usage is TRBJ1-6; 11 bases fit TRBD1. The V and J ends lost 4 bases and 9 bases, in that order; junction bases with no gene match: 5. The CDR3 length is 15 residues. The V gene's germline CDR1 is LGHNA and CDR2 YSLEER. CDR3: CASSRIGTGGSPLHF. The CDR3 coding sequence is TGCGCCAGCAGCCGTATCGGGACAGGGGGTTCACCCCTCCACTTT.

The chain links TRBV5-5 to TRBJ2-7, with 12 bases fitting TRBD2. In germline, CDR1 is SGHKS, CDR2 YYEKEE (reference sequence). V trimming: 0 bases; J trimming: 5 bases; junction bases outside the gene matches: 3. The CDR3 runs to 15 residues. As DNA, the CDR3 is TGTGCCAGCAGCTTGGGACTAGCGGGAGAAAACGAGCAGTACTTC. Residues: CASSLGLAGENEQYF.

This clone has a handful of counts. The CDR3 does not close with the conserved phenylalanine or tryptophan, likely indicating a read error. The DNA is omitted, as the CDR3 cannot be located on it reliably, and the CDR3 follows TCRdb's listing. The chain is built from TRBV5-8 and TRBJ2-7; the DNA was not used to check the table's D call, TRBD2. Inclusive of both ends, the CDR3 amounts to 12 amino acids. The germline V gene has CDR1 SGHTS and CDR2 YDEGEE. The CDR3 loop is CATQGASGRPRY.

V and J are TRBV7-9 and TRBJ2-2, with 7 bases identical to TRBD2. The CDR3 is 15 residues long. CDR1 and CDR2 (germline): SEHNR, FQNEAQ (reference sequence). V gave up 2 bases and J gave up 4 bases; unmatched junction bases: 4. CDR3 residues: CASSLREVITGELFF. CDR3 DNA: TGTGCCAGCAGCTTACGGGAGGTTATCACCGGGGAGCTGTTTTTT.

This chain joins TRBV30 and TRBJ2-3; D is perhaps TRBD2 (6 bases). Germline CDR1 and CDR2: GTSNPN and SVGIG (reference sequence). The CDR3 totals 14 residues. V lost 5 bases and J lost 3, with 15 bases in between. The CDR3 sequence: CAWGVGRGTDTQYF. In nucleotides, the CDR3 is TGTGCCTGGGGCGTCGGCCGGGGGACAGATACGCAGTATTTT.